The rows below give T cell receptor beta chains drawn from one sample of a study of shared clonotypes between healthy human individuals. TCRdb keeps only in-frame clones here, not all; method: immunoSEQ multiplex PCR. The table lists roughly 2.1 million clones, around 93% of them singletons. Specimen: naive CD8+ T cells from PBMCs. These receptors were collected from a man between 18 and 29 years old in good health. Some clones in this sample may be carry-over from other donors' samples. The CDR3 runs from the conserved cysteine through the conserved F or W. Each record gives: D gene, clone size, V gene, J gene, CDR3 DNA, CDR3 protein. The D gene is left open where the match is weak. The size entry is marked missing in some rows and otherwise reads once, few, many or a size class.

d_gene: TRBD2
abundance: once
v_gene: TRBV4-1
j_gene: TRBJ2-2
CDR3nt: TGCGCCAGCAGCCAAGACGTGCGGCTAGCGGGAGGTACCGGGGAGCTGTTTTTT
CDR3aa: CASSQDVRLAGGTGELFF

d_gene: TRBD1
abundance: -
v_gene: TRBV7-6
j_gene: TRBJ1-4
CDR3nt: TGTGCCAGCAGCTTAGTCTCGTACGGGGACAGTCTGTTTTTT
CDR3aa: CASSLVSYGDSLFF

d_gene: -
abundance: -
v_gene: TRBV5-8
j_gene: TRBJ2-3
CDR3nt: TGTGCCAGCAGCCGCCGCCGGACAGCTAGCACAGATACGCAGTATTTT
CDR3aa: CASSRRRTASTDTQYF

d_gene: TRBD1
abundance: -
v_gene: TRBV5-5
j_gene: TRBJ2-7
CDR3nt: TGTGCCAGCAGCTTGGACAGGGGGAATCGCGAGCAGTACTTC
CDR3aa: CASSLDRGNREQYF

d_gene: -
abundance: -
v_gene: TRBV7-9
j_gene: TRBJ1-3
CDR3nt: TGTGCCAGCAGCTTGCTCTCTGGAAACACCATATATTTT
CDR3aa: CASSLLSGNTIYF

d_gene: -
abundance: -
v_gene: TRBV6-1
j_gene: TRBJ2-3
CDR3nt: TGTGCCAGCAGTTCGGGTACGCAGTATTTT
CDR3aa: CASSSGTQYF

d_gene: -
abundance: -
v_gene: TRBV4-1
j_gene: TRBJ2-5
CDR3nt: TGCGCCAGCAGCCAAAGCGTGGGGGGGCGGGATACCCAAGAGACCCAGTACTTC
CDR3aa: CASSQSVGGRDTQETQYF

d_gene: -
abundance: -
v_gene: TRBV10-3
j_gene: TRBJ2-7
CDR3nt: TGTGCCATCAGTGAGGGAAGGGGAACCAATTACGAGCAGTACTTC
CDR3aa: CAISEGRGTNYEQYF

d_gene: -
abundance: -
v_gene: TRBV27
j_gene: TRBJ2-7
CDR3nt: TGTGCCAGCACCTCTGGGGCCGAGCAGTACTTC
CDR3aa: CASTSGAEQYF

d_gene: TRBD2
abundance: -
v_gene: TRBV28
j_gene: TRBJ2-7
CDR3nt: TGTGCCAGCAGGTCTCTAGCGGAGGTAGCCTACGAGCAGTACTTC
CDR3aa: CASRSLAEVAYEQYF

d_gene: TRBD2
abundance: once
v_gene: TRBV6-5
j_gene: TRBJ2-1
CDR3nt: TGTGCCAGCAGTCTAGCGGGAGGAAACAATGAGCAGTTCTTC
CDR3aa: CASSLAGGNNEQFF

d_gene: TRBD1
abundance: -
v_gene: TRBV27
j_gene: TRBJ1-1
CDR3nt: TGTGCCAGCAGCGAGACAGGGTCATCTGAAGCTTTCTTT
CDR3aa: CASSETGSSEAFF

d_gene: TRBD2
abundance: -
v_gene: TRBV15
j_gene: TRBJ2-3
CDR3nt: TGTGCCACCAGCAGAGTTTTAGCGGGAACGGGAAATACGCAGTATTTT
CDR3aa: CATSRVLAGTGNTQYF

d_gene: -
abundance: -
v_gene: TRBV5-1
j_gene: TRBJ2-7
CDR3nt: TGCGCCAGCAGCCCTGGAGGGGCCGAGCAGTACTTC
CDR3aa: CASSPGGAEQYF

d_gene: -
abundance: -
v_gene: TRBV15
j_gene: TRBJ1-4
CDR3nt: TGTGCCACCAGCAGTAAGGGGTCGACTAATGAAAAACTGTTTTTT
CDR3aa: CATSSKGSTNEKLFF

d_gene: -
abundance: -
v_gene: TRBV28
j_gene: TRBJ1-1
CDR3nt: TGTGCCTCCCGAGGTGCTAGGAACACTGAAGCTTTCTTT
CDR3aa: CASRGARNTEAFF

d_gene: -
abundance: -
v_gene: TRBV6-5
j_gene: TRBJ2-7
CDR3nt: TGTGCCAGCAGTTACGGGGGACACAGCTACGAGCAGTACTTC
CDR3aa: CASSYGGHSYEQYF

d_gene: TRBD2
abundance: -
v_gene: TRBV29-1
j_gene: TRBJ2-7
CDR3nt: TGCAGCGTTGATTCCGGGGAGGGCCACGAGCAGTACTTC
CDR3aa: CSVDSGEGHEQYF

d_gene: -
abundance: -
v_gene: TRBV7-9
j_gene: TRBJ2-1
CDR3nt: TGTGCCAGCAGCCGGACGGAGGGGGCCTACAATGAGCAGTTCTTC
CDR3aa: CASSRTEGAYNEQFF

d_gene: TRBD1
abundance: -
v_gene: TRBV14
j_gene: TRBJ2-7
CDR3nt: TGTGCCAGCAGCCCGGGACAGGGCCCCTCCTACGAGCAGTACTTC
CDR3aa: CASSPGQGPSYEQYF

d_gene: -
abundance: -
v_gene: TRBV27
j_gene: TRBJ2-7
CDR3nt: TGTGCCAGCAGTATCGGACTTCACACCTACGAGCAGTACTTC
CDR3aa: CASSIGLHTYEQYF

d_gene: -
abundance: -
v_gene: TRBV28
j_gene: TRBJ1-1
CDR3nt: TGTGCCAGCAGTAGCAGGACTGAGAACACTGAAGCTTTCTTT
CDR3aa: CASSSRTENTEAFF

d_gene: TRBD1
abundance: -
v_gene: TRBV6-1
j_gene: TRBJ1-1
CDR3nt: TGTGCCAGCAGACAGGGGGGGACTGAAGCTTTCTTT
CDR3aa: CASRQGGTEAFF

d_gene: -
abundance: -
v_gene: TRBV7-8
j_gene: TRBJ2-5
CDR3nt: TGTGCCAGCAGCCCCGGGTTGACCCAAGAGACCCAGTACTTC
CDR3aa: CASSPGLTQETQYF

d_gene: -
abundance: once
v_gene: TRBV2
j_gene: TRBJ1-1
CDR3nt: TGTGCCAGCAGTGAACAGATTCAGGGGAGTACTGAAGCTTTCTTT
CDR3aa: CASSEQIQGSTEAFF

d_gene: -
abundance: -
v_gene: TRBV27
j_gene: TRBJ2-1
CDR3nt: TGTGCCAGCAGTCTGCGCGGATCCTACAATGAGCAGTTCTTC
CDR3aa: CASSLRGSYNEQFF

d_gene: TRBD1
abundance: once
v_gene: TRBV7-9
j_gene: TRBJ1-1
CDR3nt: TGTGCCAGCAGAGATTCCCGGGACAGGGAGAACACTGAAGCTTTCTTT
CDR3aa: CASRDSRDRENTEAFF

d_gene: TRBD2
abundance: few
v_gene: TRBV19
j_gene: TRBJ2-2
CDR3nt: TGTGCCAGTAGTAAGGGACTAGCGGATAACACCGGGGAGCTGTTTTTT
CDR3aa: CASSKGLADNTGELFF

d_gene: TRBD2
abundance: once
v_gene: TRBV7-3
j_gene: TRBJ2-3
CDR3nt: TGTGCCAGCAGCTTGATGGCGGGAGGGAACACAGATACGCAGTATTTT
CDR3aa: CASSLMAGGNTDTQYF

d_gene: -
abundance: -
v_gene: TRBV4-1
j_gene: TRBJ2-7
CDR3nt: TGCGCCAGCAGCCCCTTAAACGGGGAAGTCTACGAGCAGTACTTC
CDR3aa: CASSPLNGEVYEQYF

d_gene: -
abundance: -
v_gene: TRBV30
j_gene: TRBJ2-7
CDR3nt: TGTGCCTGGAGTTGGACGGGCGAGCAGTACTTC
CDR3aa: CAWSWTGEQYF

d_gene: -
abundance: -
v_gene: TRBV30
j_gene: TRBJ2-7
CDR3nt: TGTGCCTGGAGGAAGAGGAGTCACCCCTACGAGCAGTACTTC
CDR3aa: CAWRKRSHPYEQYF

d_gene: -
abundance: -
v_gene: TRBV11-2
j_gene: TRBJ2-7
CDR3nt: TGTGCCAGCATGCGGTGGGCCGACGATTACGAGCAGTACTTC
CDR3aa: CASMRWADDYEQYF

d_gene: TRBD1
abundance: -
v_gene: TRBV5-5
j_gene: TRBJ1-5
CDR3nt: TGTGCCAGCAGCTTGAATAGGGGGCAACTTCAGCCCCAGCATTTT
CDR3aa: CASSLNRGQLQPQHF

d_gene: TRBD2
abundance: -
v_gene: TRBV27
j_gene: TRBJ2-7
CDR3nt: TGTGCCAGCAGTCCTAGACTAGCGGGAATGGTGTTCTACGAGCAGTACTTC
CDR3aa: CASSPRLAGMVFYEQYF

d_gene: -
abundance: -
v_gene: TRBV10-3
j_gene: TRBJ2-7
CDR3nt: TGTGCCATCAGTGGTCGGAGGGACTACGAGCAGTACTTC
CDR3aa: CAISGRRDYEQYF

d_gene: -
abundance: -
v_gene: TRBV27
j_gene: TRBJ2-6
CDR3nt: TGTGCCAGCAGTTCCTCCAGGGCTGGGGCCAACGTCCTGACTTTC
CDR3aa: CASSSSRAGANVLTF

d_gene: TRBD1
abundance: -
v_gene: TRBV19
j_gene: TRBJ2-7
CDR3nt: TGTGCCAGTAACCCCTCGGGACAGGGAGGCTACGAGCAGTACTTC
CDR3aa: CASNPSGQGGYEQYF

d_gene: -
abundance: -
v_gene: TRBV5-6
j_gene: TRBJ2-7
CDR3nt: TGTGCCAGCAGCTTGGCCCTTAGGCAGGGGGGGTACGAGCAGTACTTC
CDR3aa: CASSLALRQGGYEQYF

d_gene: -
abundance: -
v_gene: TRBV5-1
j_gene: TRBJ2-1
CDR3nt: TGCGCCAGCAGCTTGGCTGTTAATGAGCAGTTCTTC
CDR3aa: CASSLAVNEQFF

d_gene: -
abundance: -
v_gene: TRBV5-6
j_gene: TRBJ2-7
CDR3nt: TGTGCCAGCAGCTTGGGGCGCTCCTACGAGCAGTACTTC
CDR3aa: CASSLGRSYEQYF

d_gene: -
abundance: -
v_gene: TRBV29-1
j_gene: TRBJ1-1
CDR3nt: TGCAGCCCCCTCCGGGGGGCTGAAGCTTTCTTT
CDR3aa: CSPLRGAEAFF

d_gene: -
abundance: -
v_gene: TRBV10-1
j_gene: TRBJ1-2
CDR3nt: TGCGCCAGCAGTCGGCCTATTAACTATGGCTACACCTTC
CDR3aa: CASSRPINYGYTF

d_gene: TRBD1
abundance: -
v_gene: TRBV19
j_gene: TRBJ2-7
CDR3nt: TGTGCCAGTAGTGTGATCGGGACAGCTTACGAGCAGTACTTC
CDR3aa: CASSVIGTAYEQYF

d_gene: TRBD2
abundance: -
v_gene: TRBV7-6
j_gene: TRBJ2-2
CDR3nt: TGTGCCAGCAGCTACTCGGGACTAGCGGGAGGGCCTTTAGGGGAGCTGTTTTTT
CDR3aa: CASSYSGLAGGPLGELFF

d_gene: TRBD1
abundance: -
v_gene: TRBV7-2
j_gene: TRBJ2-4
CDR3nt: TGTGCCAGCAGCCCGGGGACAGGGGGCGAGGACATTCAGTACTTC
CDR3aa: CASSPGTGGEDIQYF

d_gene: -
abundance: -
v_gene: TRBV19
j_gene: TRBJ1-5
CDR3nt: TGTGCCAGTAGTATAACTAGGGTAGGACAGCCCCAGCATTTT
CDR3aa: CASSITRVGQPQHF

d_gene: -
abundance: few
v_gene: TRBV6-5
j_gene: TRBJ2-1
CDR3nt: TGTGCCAGCAGTTACTCCAGGAGTGCCTACAATGAGCAGTTCTTC
CDR3aa: CASSYSRSAYNEQFF

d_gene: TRBD1
abundance: once
v_gene: TRBV4-1
j_gene: TRBJ2-7
CDR3nt: TGCGCCAGCAGCCCCTCGGGGGACAGGCGCCACGAGCAGTACTTC
CDR3aa: CASSPSGDRRHEQYF

d_gene: -
abundance: -
v_gene: TRBV5-1
j_gene: TRBJ2-2
CDR3nt: TGCGCCAGCAGCTTGCAGGGGGGCACCGGGGAGCTGTTTTTT
CDR3aa: CASSLQGGTGELFF

d_gene: -
abundance: -
v_gene: TRBV2
j_gene: TRBJ2-4
CDR3nt: TGTGCCAGCAGTGAAGGGTTTTGGGCCAAAAACATTCAGTACTTC
CDR3aa: CASSEGFWAKNIQYF